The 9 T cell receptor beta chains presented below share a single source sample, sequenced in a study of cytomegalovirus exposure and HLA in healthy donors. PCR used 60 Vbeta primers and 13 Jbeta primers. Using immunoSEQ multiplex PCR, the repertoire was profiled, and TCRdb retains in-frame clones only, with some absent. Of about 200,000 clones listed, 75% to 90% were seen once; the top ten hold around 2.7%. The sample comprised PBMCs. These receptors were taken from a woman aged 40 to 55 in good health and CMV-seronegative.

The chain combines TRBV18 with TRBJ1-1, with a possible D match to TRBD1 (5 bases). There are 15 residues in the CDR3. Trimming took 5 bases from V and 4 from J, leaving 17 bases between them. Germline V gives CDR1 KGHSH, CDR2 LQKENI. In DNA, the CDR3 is TGTGCCAGCTCAGCCGTAGGAGGGGAGGCCACTGAAGCTTTCTTT. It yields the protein CASSAVGGEATEAFF.

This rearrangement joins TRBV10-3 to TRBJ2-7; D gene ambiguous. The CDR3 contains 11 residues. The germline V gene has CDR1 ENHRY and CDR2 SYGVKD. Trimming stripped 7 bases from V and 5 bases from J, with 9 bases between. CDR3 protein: CAIMTWDEQYF. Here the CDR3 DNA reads TGTGCCATCATGACTTGGGACGAGCAGTACTTC.

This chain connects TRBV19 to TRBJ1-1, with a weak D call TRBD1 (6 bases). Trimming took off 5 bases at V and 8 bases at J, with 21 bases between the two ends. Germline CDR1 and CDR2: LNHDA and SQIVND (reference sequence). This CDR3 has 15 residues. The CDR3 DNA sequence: TGTGCCAGTAGTCCCCGGGAGGGGGGGCCTCAGGAAGCTTTCTTT. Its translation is CASSPREGGPQEAFF.

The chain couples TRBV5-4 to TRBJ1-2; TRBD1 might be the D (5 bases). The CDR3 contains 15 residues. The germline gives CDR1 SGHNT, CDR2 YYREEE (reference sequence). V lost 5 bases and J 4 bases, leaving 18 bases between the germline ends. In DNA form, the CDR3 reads TGTGCCAGCAGTTCGTCAGGGTCTCTTTTCTATGGCTACACCTTC. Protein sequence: CASSSSGSLFYGYTF.

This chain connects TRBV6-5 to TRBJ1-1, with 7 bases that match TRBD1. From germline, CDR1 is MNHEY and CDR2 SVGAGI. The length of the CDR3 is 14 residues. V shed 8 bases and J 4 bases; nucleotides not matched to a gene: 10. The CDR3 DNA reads TGTGCCAGCCGCCGTGTAAGGGGGCTCACTGAAGCTTTCTTT. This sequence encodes CASRRVRGLTEAFF.

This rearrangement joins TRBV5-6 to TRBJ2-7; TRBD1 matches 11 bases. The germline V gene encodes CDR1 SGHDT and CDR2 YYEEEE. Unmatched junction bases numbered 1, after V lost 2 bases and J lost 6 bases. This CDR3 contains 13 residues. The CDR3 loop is CASSFGTGGEQYF. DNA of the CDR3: TGTGCCAGCAGCTTCGGGACAGGGGGCGAGCAGTACTTC.

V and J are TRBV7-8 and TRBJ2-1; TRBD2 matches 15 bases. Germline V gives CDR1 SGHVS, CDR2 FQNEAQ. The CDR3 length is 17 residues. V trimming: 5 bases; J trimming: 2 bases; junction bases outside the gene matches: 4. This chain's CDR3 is CASSGRTSGRAYNEQFF. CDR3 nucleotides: TGTGCCAGCAGCGGGCGGACTAGCGGGAGGGCCTACAATGAGCAGTTCTTC. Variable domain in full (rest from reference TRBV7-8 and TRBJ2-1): GAGVSQSPRYKVAKRGQDVALRCDPISGHVSLFWYQQALGQGPEFLTYFQNEAQLDKSGLPSDRFFAERPEGSVSTLKIQRTQQEDSAVYLCASSGRTSGRAYNEQFFGPGTRLTVL.

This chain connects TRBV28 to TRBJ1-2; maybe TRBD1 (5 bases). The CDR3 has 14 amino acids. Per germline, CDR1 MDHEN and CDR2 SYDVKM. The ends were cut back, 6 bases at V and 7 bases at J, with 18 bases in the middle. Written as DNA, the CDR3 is TGTGCCAGCAGGGCGGGGGGGGTAATTATTGGCTACACCTTC. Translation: CASRAGGVIIGYTF.

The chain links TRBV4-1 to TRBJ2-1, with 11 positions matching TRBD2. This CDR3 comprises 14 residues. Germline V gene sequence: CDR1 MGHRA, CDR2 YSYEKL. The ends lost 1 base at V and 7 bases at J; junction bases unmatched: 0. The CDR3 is CASSQGLAGNEQFF. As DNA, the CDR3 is TGCGCCAGCAGCCAAGGACTAGCGGGGAATGAGCAGTTCTTC.